The sequence of this TCR beta chain was determined in a study of T cells in Graves' hyperthyroidism and ophthalmopathy (dated by TCRdb to about 2019). In the study overall: Peripheral blood was collected at initial diagnosis, before any treatment. In addition, the study compared T-cell repertoires in thyroid tissue and in blood from 6 or 7 Graves' hyperthyroidism patients. Once sampling was done, hyperthyroidism patients were given methimazole at a starting dose of 30 mg daily, whereas ophthalmopathy patients were given high-dose intravenous methylprednisolone. The paper reports TCR Vbeta CDR3 sequencing of roughly 140 peripheral blood samples: 40 to 45 ophthalmopathy, 75 to 80 hyperthyroidism and 17 progressor patients. Prospective prediction of ophthalmopathy was tested in an independent validation cohort consisting of roughly 20 hyperthyroidism patients and 17 patients who later progressed to ophthalmopathy. The 100 or so discovery patients were randomly split 7:3 into training and test sets. To identify distinguishing TCR V-J signatures, a discovery cohort of about a hundred patients was used, comprising approximately 40 with Graves' ophthalmopathy and some 60 with stable Graves' hyperthyroidism.

Stable Graves' hyperthyroidism was defined as no progression to ophthalmopathy during 18 months of follow-up. Hyperthyroidism patients were newly diagnosed, had a disease duration of under 2 months, and were aged 18 to 65 years. Any patient with an uncontrolled infection, another autoimmune disease, pregnancy or lactation was excluded. Clinical symptoms, serum thyroxine and TRAb, thyroid ultrasound, and orbital computed tomography formed the basis for the diagnoses. PBMCs were isolated from about 10 ml of fresh peripheral blood by Ficoll-Paque density gradient centrifugation. Total RNA was extracted using Trizol reagent, and RNA quality was assessed on an Agilent 2100 Bioanalyzer. The TCR beta CDR3 regions were amplified from the RNA transcripts. A first-round RT-PCR of the TCR CDR3 used the HTBI primer set with the Qiagen OneStep RT-PCR kit. A second multiplex PCR round built the libraries, followed by size selection and purification. Libraries were sequenced paired-end with 100 bp reads on an Illumina HiSeq2000. The study's own analysis went as follows. Raw data were processed with SOAPnuke, discarding reads with adapters, uncalled bases, mean Phred below 15, or no exact constant-primer or identifier match. COPE v1.2.5 was used to merge high-quality paired reads, and clonotypes were defined as unique nucleotide sequences. MiTCR v1.1 was used to align the clonotypes against IMGT TRBV, TRBD and TRBJ reference segments. The analysis was restricted to V-J combinations with a frequency above 0.0001, which together covered 99.2% of the repertoires. The TCS score was defined as the ratio of F50 (clonal expansion) to E x V (chaos), calculated using BLOSUM62-based TCRdist between CDR3 peptides within each V-J. Welch's t-statistics and random forest reduced just over 500 V-J features to 13, which were used in a naive Bayes classifier (R e1071). TCRdb handled the public reads itself, with Q25 trimming in fastp and clone calling in MiXCR, and kept productive beta chains. Each record represents a unique CDR3 protein, reported with the most common genes and DNA among its rows. Clone size and V and J calls follow TCRdb, not the original study. Present in this sample are a few hundred thousand distinct CDR3 sequences, 15% to 19% of which were seen just once. The ten biggest clones cover under 7.5% of the sample.

Study-level results and caveats: No statistical method was used to fix the sample size in advance, and group allocation was not hidden from the investigators. During validation, the model predicted progression to ophthalmopathy a median of around 6 months ahead of onset, with roughly 65% sensitivity and roughly 72% specificity. In cross-validation, a model built on a 13 V-J signature told ophthalmopathy apart from stable hyperthyroidism with roughly 87% sensitivity and roughly 81% specificity, and in testing the same model reached 80%/75%. Most expanded thyroid clonotypes (frequency above 0.001) were also detected in blood, a finding suggesting that blood repertoires may reflect thyroid immune responses.

This clonotype appeared a single time. Its cognate antigen has yet to be identified. Qualities for individual bases were not recorded, and no much larger clone is one base off. Single-read evidence is weak. Ends trimmed: V by 5 bases, J by 7 bases; bases unmatched to a gene: 7. Its CDR3 holds 13 amino acids, cysteine through phenylalanine. The CDR3 DNA has 39 bases and is translated from base 1. Looking up the germline V gene (reference sequence) yields CDR1 MNHEY and CDR2 SMNVEV. Specimen: blood. Rearrangement joined TRBV27 to TRBJ1-2; 7 nucleotides in the junction match TRBD1. The sequence was obtained from a woman younger than 45 with Graves' hyperthyroidism. The nucleotides are TGTGCCAGCAGTGAACTGACAGGGTCTGGCTACACCTTC. Its product reads: CASSELTGSGYTF.